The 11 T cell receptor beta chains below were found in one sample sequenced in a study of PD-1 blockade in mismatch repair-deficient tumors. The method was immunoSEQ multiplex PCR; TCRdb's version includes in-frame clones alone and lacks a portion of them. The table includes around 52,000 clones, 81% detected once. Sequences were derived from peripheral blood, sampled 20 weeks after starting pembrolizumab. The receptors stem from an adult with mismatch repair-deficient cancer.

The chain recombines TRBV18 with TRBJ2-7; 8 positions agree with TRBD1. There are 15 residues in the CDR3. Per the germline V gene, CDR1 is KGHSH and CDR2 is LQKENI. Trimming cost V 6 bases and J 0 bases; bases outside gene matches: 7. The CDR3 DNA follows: TGTGCCAGCTCGGGGGCAGGGGGCGCCTCCTACGAGCAGTACTTC. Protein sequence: CASSGAGGASYEQYF.

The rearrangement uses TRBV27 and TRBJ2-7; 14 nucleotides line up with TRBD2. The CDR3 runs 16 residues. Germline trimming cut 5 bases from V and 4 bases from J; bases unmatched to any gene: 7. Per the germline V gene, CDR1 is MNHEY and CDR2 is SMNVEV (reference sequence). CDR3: CASSQIGTSGSYEQYF. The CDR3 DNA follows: TGTGCCAGCAGTCAAATAGGGACTAGCGGGAGTTACGAGCAGTACTTC.

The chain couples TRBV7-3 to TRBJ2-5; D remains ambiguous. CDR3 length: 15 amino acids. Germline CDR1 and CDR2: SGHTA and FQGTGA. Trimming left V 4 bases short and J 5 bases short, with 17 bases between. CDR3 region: CASSSPGLPEETQYF. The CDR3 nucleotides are TGTGCCAGCAGCTCCCCCGGTTTACCGGAGGAGACCCAGTACTTC.

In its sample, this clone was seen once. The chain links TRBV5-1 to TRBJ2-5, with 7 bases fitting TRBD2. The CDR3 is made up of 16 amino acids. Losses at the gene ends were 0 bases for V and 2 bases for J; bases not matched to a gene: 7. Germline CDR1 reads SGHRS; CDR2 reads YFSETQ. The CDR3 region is CASSLGPGGQQETQYF. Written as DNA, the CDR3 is TGCGCCAGCAGCTTGGGGCCGGGAGGCCAGCAAGAGACCCAGTACTTC.

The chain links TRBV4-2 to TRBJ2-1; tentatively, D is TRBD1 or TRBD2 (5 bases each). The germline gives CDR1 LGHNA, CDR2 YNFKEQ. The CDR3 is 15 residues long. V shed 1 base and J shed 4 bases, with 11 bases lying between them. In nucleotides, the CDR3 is TGTGCCAGCAGCCAAGCCCGGGACGAGTACAATGAGCAGTTCTTC. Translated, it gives CASSQARDEYNEQFF.

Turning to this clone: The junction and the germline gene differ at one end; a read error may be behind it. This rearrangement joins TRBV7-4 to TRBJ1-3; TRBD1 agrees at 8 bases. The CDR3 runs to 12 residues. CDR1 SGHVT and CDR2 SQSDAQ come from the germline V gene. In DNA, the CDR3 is TGTGCCAGCAGCTTAGTTGACAGGGGTTTAGATTTT. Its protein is CASSLVDRGLDF.

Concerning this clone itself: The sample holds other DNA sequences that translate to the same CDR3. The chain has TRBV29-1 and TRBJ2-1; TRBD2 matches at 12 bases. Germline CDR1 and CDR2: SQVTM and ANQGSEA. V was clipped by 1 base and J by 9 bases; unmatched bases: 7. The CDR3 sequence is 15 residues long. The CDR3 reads CSVEGTSGILGEQFF. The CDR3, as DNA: TGCAGCGTTGAAGGGACTAGCGGGATTCTCGGTGAGCAGTTCTTC.

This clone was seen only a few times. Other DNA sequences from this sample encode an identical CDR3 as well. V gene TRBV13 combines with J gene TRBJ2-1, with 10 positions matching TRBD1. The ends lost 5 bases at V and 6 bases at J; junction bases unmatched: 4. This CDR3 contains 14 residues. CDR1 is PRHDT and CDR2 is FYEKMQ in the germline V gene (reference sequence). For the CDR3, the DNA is TGTGCCAGCAGCCCTCGGACAGGGGGCAATGAGCAGTTCTTC. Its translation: CASSPRTGGNEQFF.

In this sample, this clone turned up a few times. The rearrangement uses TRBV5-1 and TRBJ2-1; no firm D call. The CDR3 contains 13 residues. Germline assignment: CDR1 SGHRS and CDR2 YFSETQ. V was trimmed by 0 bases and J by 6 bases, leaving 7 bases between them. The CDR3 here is CASSLGSSNEQFF. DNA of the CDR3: TGCGCCAGCAGCTTGGGGTCTAGCAATGAGCAGTTCTTC.

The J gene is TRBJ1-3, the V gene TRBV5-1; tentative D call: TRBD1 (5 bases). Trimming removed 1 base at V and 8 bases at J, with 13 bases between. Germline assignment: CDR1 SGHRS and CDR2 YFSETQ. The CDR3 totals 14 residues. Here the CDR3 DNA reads TGCGCCAGCAGCTTGCAGGGTACGGTAGACACCATATATTTT. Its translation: CASSLQGTVDTIYF. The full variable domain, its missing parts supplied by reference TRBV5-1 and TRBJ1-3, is KAGVTQTPRYLIKTRGQQVTLSCSPISGHRSVSWYQQTPGQGLQFLFEYFSETQRNKGNFPGRFSGRQFSNSRSEMNVSTLELGDSALYLCASSLQGTVDTIYFGEGSWLTVV.

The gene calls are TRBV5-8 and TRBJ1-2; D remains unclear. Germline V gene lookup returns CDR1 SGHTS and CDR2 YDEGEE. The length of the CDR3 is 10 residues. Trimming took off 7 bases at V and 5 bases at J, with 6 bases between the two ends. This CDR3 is CASFGYGYTF. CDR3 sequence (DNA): TGTGCCAGCTTTGGTTATGGCTACACCTTC.